The next 17 T cell receptor beta chains were all read from a single sample in a study of control samples from healthy donors and cancer patients. Repertoires were generated with immunoSEQ multiplex PCR, while TCRdb's copy carries only in-frame clones and drops some. The table shows roughly 150,000 clones, with approximately 86% occurring only once. The specimen was blood. The receptors derive from a man between 18 and 29 years old in good health.

The rearrangement joins TRBV5-1 to TRBJ2-5; TRBD2 might be the D (7 bases). The V and J ends lost 5 bases and 5 bases respectively, with 19 bases between them. CDR1 and CDR2 from the germline V gene are SGHRS and YFSETQ. CDR3 size: 15 residues. CDR3 sequence reads: CASSLTGRGMETQYF. The CDR3 coding sequence is TGCGCCAGCAGTCTCACAGGGAGGGGAATGGAGACCCAGTACTTC.

V is TRBV4-2 and J is TRBJ2-3; D may be TRBD1 or TRBD2 (6 bases each). With 0 bases removed from V and 5 bases from J, the gap between germline ends came to 18 bases. Looked up from germline, CDR1 is LGHNA and CDR2 is YNFKEQ. The length of the CDR3 is 17 residues. The CDR3 nucleotides read TGTGCCAGCAGCCAAGATCTCCCGGGGGCGGTGGGAGATACGCAGTATTTT. This translates into CASSQDLPGAVGDTQYF.

There are a few counts of this clone. The genes are TRBV11-2 and TRBJ1-2; D gene unclear. V dropped 2 bases and J dropped 5 bases, with 15 bases sitting between them. In germline, CDR1 is SGHAT, CDR2 FQNNGV. The CDR3 consists of 15 residues. The CDR3 is CASSLLPAQRYGYTF. The CDR3 DNA is TGTGCCAGCAGCTTACTCCCGGCACAGAGGTATGGCTACACCTTC.

This chain links TRBV6-2 or TRBV6-3 with TRBJ2-7, with D perhaps given as TRBD1 or TRBD2 (5 bases each). Germline loops: CDR1 MNHEY, CDR2 SVGEGT. The CDR3 is 14 amino acids. Trimming shortened V by 4 bases and J by 7 bases, and 17 bases separated the two germline ends. The CDR3 reads CASSWVQGVGEQYF. CDR3 nucleotide sequence: TGTGCCAGCAGTTGGGTGCAGGGAGTTGGGGAGCAGTACTTC.

V is TRBV4-3 and J is TRBJ2-3, with TRBD1 matching over 9 bases. The CDR3 is 15 amino acids. Germline values: CDR1 LGHNA, CDR2 YSLEER. The V segment lost 4 bases and the J segment 0 bases; nucleotides outside the gene matches: 2. The CDR3 reads CASSLQGASTDTQYF. CDR3 DNA sequence: TGCGCCAGCAGCCTACAGGGGGCTAGCACAGATACGCAGTATTTT.

This clone was seen only a few times. The chain is built from TRBV28 and TRBJ2-7; 7 nucleotides align to TRBD1. V was pared by 6 bases and J by 4 bases, with 6 bases of the junction left unmatched. The germline V gene encodes CDR1 MDHEN and CDR2 SYDVKM. The length of the CDR3 is 13 residues. The CDR3 loop reads CASSIRGTYEQYF. The CDR3, as DNA: TGTGCCAGCAGCATCAGGGGGACATACGAGCAGTACTTC.

The rearrangement uses TRBV4-1 and TRBJ2-6; the D gene is possibly TRBD1 (7 bases). Trimming pared 0 bases from V and 0 bases from J, leaving 21 bases between. The CDR3 is made up of 21 amino acids. The germline gives CDR1 MGHRA, CDR2 YSYEKL. In DNA form, the CDR3 reads TGCGCCAGCAGCCAAGACCGAGGGGTGGAGCAGGGGGGCTCTGGGGCCAACGTCCTGACTTTC. This codes for CASSQDRGVEQGGSGANVLTF.

The V and J genes are TRBV29-1 and TRBJ2-7; D is unclear. Between the trimmed V and J ends, which lost 4 bases and 2 bases, there was a span of 6 bases. The CDR3 loop spans 11 amino acids. Germline-derived CDR1 and CDR2 are SQVTM and ANQGSEA. The CDR3 nucleotides read TGCAGCGTTGGGGCCACCTACGAGCAGTACTTC. This gives the protein CSVGATYEQYF.

The genes are TRBV6-2 or TRBV6-3 and TRBJ2-7; D is unclear. The CDR3 consists of 14 residues. V shed 3 bases and J shed 3 bases, with 12 bases lying between them. From germline, CDR1 is MNHEY and CDR2 SVGEGT. The CDR3 here is CASSYQTGHYEQYF. Written as DNA, the CDR3 is TGTGCCAGCAGTTATCAAACGGGCCACTACGAGCAGTACTTC.

This chain uses TRBV7-2 with TRBJ2-6; 7 nucleotides agree with TRBD1. This CDR3 is built from 18 residues. The trim removed 10 bases at V and 1 base at J, leaving 16 bases unmatched. Germline-derived CDR1 and CDR2 are SGHTA and FQGNSA. The CDR3: CATPPPQGLHSGANVLTF. DNA for the CDR3: TGTGCCACTCCACCCCCACAGGGGCTTCATTCTGGGGCCAACGTCCTGACTTTC.

The chain uses TRBV28 and TRBJ2-1; TRBD1 matches 11 bases. The CDR3 has 14 residues. Germline CDR1 and CDR2: MDHEN and SYDVKM. V lost 2 bases, J lost 6 bases, and 0 bases stayed unmatched. CDR3: CASSLGTGGNEQFF. Written as DNA, the CDR3 is TGTGCCAGCAGTTTAGGGACAGGGGGCAATGAGCAGTTCTTC.

The V gene is TRBV9, the J gene TRBJ2-7; TRBD2 is a possible D gene (7 bases). Trimming pared 3 bases from V and 4 bases from J, leaving 11 bases between. The CDR3 extends over 13 amino acids. Germline lookup yields CDR1 SGDLS and CDR2 YYNGEE. CDR3 sequence reads: CASSAGGLYEQYF. CDR3 nucleotides: TGTGCCAGCAGCGCCGGGGGGCTATACGAGCAGTACTTC.

This rearrangement joins TRBV28 to TRBJ2-1, with D maybe TRBD1 (6 bases). The CDR3 has 16 amino acids. V lost 3 bases and J 5 bases, leaving 17 bases between the germline ends. Germline V gives CDR1 MDHEN, CDR2 SYDVKM. The chain's CDR3 is CASSFGTAGANNEQFF. CDR3 nucleotides: TGTGCCAGCAGTTTTGGGACGGCAGGGGCGAACAATGAGCAGTTCTTC.

V and J are TRBV6-5 and TRBJ1-3, with TRBD1 matching over 7 bases. J gave up 0 bases and V 6 bases, and 5 bases lay outside the gene matches. Germline CDR1 MNHEY, CDR2 SVGAGI. The CDR3 has 15 amino acids. CDR3 nucleotide sequence: TGTGCCAGCAGCTCGGACAGGAGCTCTGGAAACACCATATATTTT. This encodes CASSSDRSSGNTIYF.

V gene TRBV27 combines with J gene TRBJ1-1; no clear D gene. The CDR3 is made up of 13 amino acids. CDR1 is MNHEY and CDR2 is SMNVEV in the germline V gene (reference sequence). V was shortened by 3 bases and J by 4 bases, with 9 bases between the two germline ends. CDR3 nucleotide sequence: TGTGCCAGCAGTTTCGGAACAGTCACTGAAGCTTTCTTT. This sequence encodes CASSFGTVTEAFF.

This clone appeared once. The gene calls are TRBV4-2 and TRBJ1-2; no firm D call. Trimming stripped 1 base from V and 1 base from J, with 10 bases between. Germline V gives CDR1 LGHNA, CDR2 YNFKEQ. The CDR3 contains 15 residues. CDR3 nucleotide sequence: TGTGCCAGCAGCCAAGGGGGAAAAGGTAACTATGGCTACACCTTC. This translates into CASSQGGKGNYGYTF.

This rearrangement joins TRBV29-1 to TRBJ1-1; a weak D match, TRBD1 (5 bases). The CDR3 loop spans 13 amino acids. The V gene lost 0 bases and the J gene lost 6 bases, with 11 bases spanning the gap. Per germline, CDR1 SQVTM and CDR2 ANQGSEA. The CDR3 protein is CSVEEPTAAEAFF. CDR3 sequence (DNA): TGCAGCGTTGAAGAACCGACAGCTGCTGAAGCTTTCTTT.